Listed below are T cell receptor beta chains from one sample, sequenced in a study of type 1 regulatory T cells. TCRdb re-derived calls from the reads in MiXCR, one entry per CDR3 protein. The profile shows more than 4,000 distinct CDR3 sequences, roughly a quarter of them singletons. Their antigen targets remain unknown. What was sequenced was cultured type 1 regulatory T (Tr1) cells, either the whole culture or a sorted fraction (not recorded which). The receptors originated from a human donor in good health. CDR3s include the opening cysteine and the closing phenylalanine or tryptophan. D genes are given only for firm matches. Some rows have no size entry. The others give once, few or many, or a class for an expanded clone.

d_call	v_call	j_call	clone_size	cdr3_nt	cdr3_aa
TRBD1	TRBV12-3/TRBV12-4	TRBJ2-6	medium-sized	TGTGCCAGCAGTTACAGGGGTGCTGGGGCCAACGTCCTGACTTTC	CASSYRGAGANVLTF
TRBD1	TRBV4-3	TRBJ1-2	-	TGCGCCAGCAGACAACAGGGGCTGGGGGGGTATGGCTACACCTTC	CASRQQGLGGYGYTF
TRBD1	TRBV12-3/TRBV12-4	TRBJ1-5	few	TGTGCCAGCAGTTCACGGACAGGTCCCCATCAGCCCCAGCATTTT	CASSSRTGPHQPQHF
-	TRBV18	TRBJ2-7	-	TGTGCCAGCTCAACACAGCAGGGATCGGGCTACGAGCAGTACTTC	CASSTQQGSGYEQYF
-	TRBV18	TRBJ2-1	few	TGTGCCAGCTCACTGCGCCCCGGGGCTCAGGGGAATGAGCAGTTCTTC	CASSLRPGAQGNEQFF
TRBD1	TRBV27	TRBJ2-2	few	TGTGCCAGCAGTTTATTGGGACAGGTTAACACCGGGGAGCTGTTTTTT	CASSLLGQVNTGELFF
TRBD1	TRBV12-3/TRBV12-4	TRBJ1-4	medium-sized	TGTGCCAGCAGCCTCACAGGGGCTTATGAAAAACTGTTTTTT	CASSLTGAYEKLFF
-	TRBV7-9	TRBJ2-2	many	TGTGCCAGCAGGCTCAGACAAATAAACACCGGGGAGCTGTTTTTT	CASRLRQINTGELFF
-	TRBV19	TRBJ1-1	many	TGTGCCAGTACCAACGGGCCCATGAACACTGAAGCTTTCTTT	CASTNGPMNTEAFF
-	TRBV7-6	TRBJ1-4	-	TGTGCCAGCAGCTTAGTGGGGGAAACAACTAATGAAAAACTGTTTTTT	CASSLVGETTNEKLFF
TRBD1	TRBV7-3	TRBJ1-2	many	TGTGCCAGCAGCGACAGACAGGGGCATGGCTACACCTTC	CASSDRQGHGYTF
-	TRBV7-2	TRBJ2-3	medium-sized	TGTGCCAGCAGGAGAGGACCCAGCACAGATACGCAGTATTTT	CASRRGPSTDTQYF
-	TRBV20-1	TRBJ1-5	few	TGCAGTGCTAGAGACAGGGGATATCAGCCCCAGCATTTT	CSARDRGYQPQHF
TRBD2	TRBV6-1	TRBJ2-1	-	TGTGCCAGCAGTGAAGCTAGTGGGCTAGCGGGGACCTACAATGAGCAGTTCTTC	CASSEASGLAGTYNEQFF
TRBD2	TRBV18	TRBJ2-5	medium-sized	TGTGCCAGCTCACCACGGGAGGGAGAGACCCAGTACTTC	CASSPREGETQYF
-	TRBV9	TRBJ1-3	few	TGTGCCAGCAGTGGATCTTTCTCTGGAAACACCATATATTTT	CASSGSFSGNTIYF
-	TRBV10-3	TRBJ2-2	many	TGTGCCATCAGCCCGCGAGGGGCTCAGAACACCGGGGAGCTGTTTTTT	CAISPRGAQNTGELFF
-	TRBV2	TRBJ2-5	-	TGTGCCAGCAGTGCCCAGGGAAGGAGATACTGGGAGACCCAGTACTTC	CASSAQGRRYWETQYF